This entry concerns a single TCR beta chain. These data are taken from a study of blood T cell repertoires in COVID-19. Study in general: Samples representing acute and convalescent COVID-19 were sourced from the United States, Italy and Spain. Nucleic acid was either cDNA or gDNA, and it came from T cells, B-cell-depleted T cells, or PBMCs.

Authors' analysis steps: It was from reference gene primer amplification that nucleated cell counts were estimated. Generated by immunoSEQ multiplex PCR, the TCRdb table keeps only in-frame clones and is missing some. V and J calls and clone size are those listed in that table; D and trimming were worked out from the DNA. The table lists under 20,000 clones, about nine tenths of them singletons, with approximately 5.6% in the top ten. V was pared by 4 bases and J by 4 bases, with 8 bases of the junction left unmatched. CDR1 is SGHTA and CDR2 is FQGNSA in the germline V gene. CDR3 length equals 17 residues.

Sequenced input: peripheral blood. This TCR was sampled from a human donor in a cohort sampled during active COVID-19. The chain recombines TRBV7-2 with TRBJ2-3, with TRBD2 identical over 13 bases. The CDR3 region has the DNA TGTGCCAGCAGCTCAGGACTAGCGGGAGAAGGGTCAGATACGCAGTATTTT. This encodes CASSSGLAGEGSDTQYF.